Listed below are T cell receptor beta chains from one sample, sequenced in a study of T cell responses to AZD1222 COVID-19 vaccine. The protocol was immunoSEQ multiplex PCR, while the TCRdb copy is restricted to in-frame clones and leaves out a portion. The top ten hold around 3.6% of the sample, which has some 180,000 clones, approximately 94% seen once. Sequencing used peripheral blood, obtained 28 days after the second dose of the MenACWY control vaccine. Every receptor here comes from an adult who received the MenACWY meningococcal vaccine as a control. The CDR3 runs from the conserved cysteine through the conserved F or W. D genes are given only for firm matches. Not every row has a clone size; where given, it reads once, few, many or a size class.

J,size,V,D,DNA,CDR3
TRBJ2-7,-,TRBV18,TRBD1,TGTGCCAGCTCACAAGGACAGGGGGCTTGGGGGCAGTACTTC,CASSQGQGAWGQYF
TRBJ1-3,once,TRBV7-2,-,TGTGCCAGCAGCTCGAGGGAGACTGGAAACACCATATATTTT,CASSSRETGNTIYF
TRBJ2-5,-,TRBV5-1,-,TGCGCCAGCAGCTTGGAGTCTTTTGGGGACCAAGAGACCCAGTACTTC,CASSLESFGDQETQYF
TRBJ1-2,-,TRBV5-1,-,TGCGCCAGCAGCTTCATTGCCCCCTCTACGGGGGGTTTCACGGGCTACACCTTC,CASSFIAPSTGGFTGYTF
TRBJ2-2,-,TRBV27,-,TGTGCCAGCAGTCAAAGGGTGCTAGTGAACACCGGGGAGCTGTTTTTT,CASSQRVLVNTGELFF
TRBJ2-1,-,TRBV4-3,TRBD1,TGCGCCAGCAGCCGGGACAGCTCCTACAATGAGCAGTTCTTC,CASSRDSSYNEQFF
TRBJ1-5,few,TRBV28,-,TGTGCCAGCAGTTCCACCTCAGGCCAGCCCCAGCATTTT,CASSSTSGQPQHF
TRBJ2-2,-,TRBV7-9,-,TGTGCCAGCAGTTTTACAGGGTCCGGGGAGCTGTTTTTT,CASSFTGSGELFF
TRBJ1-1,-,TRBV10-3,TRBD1,TGTGCCATCAGTGCAAGGGACAGTGGCACTGAAGCTTTCTTT,CAISARDSGTEAFF
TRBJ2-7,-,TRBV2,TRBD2,TGTGCCAGCAGATTATTAGGACTAGCCTACGAGCAGTACTTC,CASRLLGLAYEQYF
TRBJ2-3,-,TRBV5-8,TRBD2,TGTGCCAGCAGCTTGGCGACTAGCGGGAGGGCCCCAGATACGCAGTATTTT,CASSLATSGRAPDTQYF
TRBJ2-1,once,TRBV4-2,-,TGTGCCAGCAGCCAAGATCTCGAGTTCAAGGAGCAGTTCTTC,CASSQDLEFKEQFF
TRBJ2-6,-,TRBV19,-,TGTGCCAGTAGTATCCCCCAGGCAGGGGCCAACGTCCTGACTTTC,CASSIPQAGANVLTF
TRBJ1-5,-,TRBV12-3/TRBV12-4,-,TGTGCCAGCCGTCCCGGAGGGCAGCCCCAGCATTTT,CASRPGGQPQHF
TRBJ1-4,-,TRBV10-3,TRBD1,TGTGCCATCAGGCCGGGACAGGCTAATGAAAAACTGTTTTTT,CAIRPGQANEKLFF
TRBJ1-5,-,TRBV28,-,TGTGCCAGCAGTTTTTTAAGCAATCAGCCCCAGCATTTT,CASSFLSNQPQHF
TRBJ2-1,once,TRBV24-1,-,TGTGCCACCAGTGAGTTTCGAGGGGTCGGGAACAATGAGCAGTTCTTC,CATSEFRGVGNNEQFF
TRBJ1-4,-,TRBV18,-,TGTGCCAGCTCACCGGAGACGGGAAGCACTAATGAAAAACTGTTTTTT,CASSPETGSTNEKLFF
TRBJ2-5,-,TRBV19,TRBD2,TGTGCCAGTAGTATGGGGAGGGAGGGGGAGACCCAGTACTTC,CASSMGREGETQYF
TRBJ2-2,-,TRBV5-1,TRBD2,TGCGCCAGCAGCTTGCTTCTAGCGGGAGTTGGCACCGGGGAGCTGTTTTTT,CASSLLLAGVGTGELFF
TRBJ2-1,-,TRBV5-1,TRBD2,TGCGCCAGCAGCTTGAGTGTGACTAGCGGGTCCGATGAGCAGTTCTTC,CASSLSVTSGSDEQFF
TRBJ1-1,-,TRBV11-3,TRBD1,TGTGCCAGCAGCTTACTGAGACAGGGTGGCACTGAAGCTTTCTTT,CASSLLRQGGTEAFF
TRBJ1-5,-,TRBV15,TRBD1,TGTGCCACCAGTTCGGACAGGGGAGGCAATCAGCCCCAGCATTTT,CATSSDRGGNQPQHF
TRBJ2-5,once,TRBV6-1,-,TGTGCCAGCAGTGAAGGCTCAGTGCAGAGGGACTTC,CASSEGSVQRDF
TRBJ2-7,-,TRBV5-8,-,TGTGCCAGCAGCTTGGTTTTGGGCGGGACCTACGAGCAGTACTTC,CASSLVLGGTYEQYF
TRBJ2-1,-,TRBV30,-,TGTGCCTGGACCCGGGGGACGTACAATGAGCAGTTCTTC,CAWTRGTYNEQFF
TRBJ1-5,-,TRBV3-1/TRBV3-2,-,TGTGCCAGCAGCCCACGGGGGCCCAATCAGCCCCAGCATTTT,CASSPRGPNQPQHF
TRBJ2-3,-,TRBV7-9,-,TGTGCCAGCCAGCGGACCCTCACAGATACGCAGTATTTT,CASQRTLTDTQYF
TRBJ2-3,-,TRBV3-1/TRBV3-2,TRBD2,TGTGCCAGCAGCCCAACTAGCGGGAGTTCCCCAGATACGCAGTATTTT,CASSPTSGSSPDTQYF
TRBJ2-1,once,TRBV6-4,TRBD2,TGTGCCAGCAGTGTGGCGGGAGGGCCCTACAATGAGCAGTTCTTC,CASSVAGGPYNEQFF
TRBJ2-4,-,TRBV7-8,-,TGTGCCAGCAGCTCGACAGAGTTAAACATTCAGTACTTC,CASSSTELNIQYF
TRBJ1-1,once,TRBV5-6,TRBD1,TGTGCCAGCAGCTTGGGGACAGGGGACACTGAAGCTTTCTTT,CASSLGTGDTEAFF
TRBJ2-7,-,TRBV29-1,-,TGCAGCGTTGGATCCTACGAGCAGTACTTC,CSVGSYEQYF
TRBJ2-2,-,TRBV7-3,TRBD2,TGTGCCAGCAGCCCGCAACTAGCGCCCGGGGAGCTGTTTTTT,CASSPQLAPGELFF
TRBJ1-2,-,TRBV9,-,TGTGCCAGCCGCCGGGACACAGCTAACTATGGCTACACCTTC,CASRRDTANYGYTF
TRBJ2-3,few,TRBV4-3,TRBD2,TGCGCCAGCAGCCAAGCGTGGCTAGCGGGCCTCGGAAGGGTAGATACGCAGTATTTT,CASSQAWLAGLGRVDTQYF
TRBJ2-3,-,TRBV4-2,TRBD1,TGTGCCAGCAGCCAAGAGGGACAGGGTAGCACAGATACGCAGTATTTT,CASSQEGQGSTDTQYF
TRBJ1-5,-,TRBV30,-,TGTGCCTGGAGTGAGGGGTCGTTAGATCAGCCCCAGCATTTT,CAWSEGSLDQPQHF
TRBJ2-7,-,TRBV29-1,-,TGCAGCGTTATAGGGGGGAGTTACGAGCAGTACTTC,CSVIGGSYEQYF
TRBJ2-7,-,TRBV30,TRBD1,TGTGCCACAAGCGGGACAGGGGGCTACGAGCAGTACTTC,CATSGTGGYEQYF
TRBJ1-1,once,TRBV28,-,TGTGCCAGCAGTTCATCTGACAGACTGAACACTGAAGCTTTCTTT,CASSSSDRLNTEAFF
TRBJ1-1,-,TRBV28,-,TGTGCCAGCGGTGTTAGGGCGGCGGACACTGAAGCTTTCTTT,CASGVRAADTEAFF